This T cell receptor beta chain originates from a study of a mutant IDH1 vaccine in newly diagnosed glioma. As for this clone: Antigen: not known.

Trimming cost V 7 bases and J 4 bases; bases outside gene matches: 13. Germline loops: CDR1 MDHEN, CDR2 SYDVKM. This CDR3 has 16 residues. Time point in this sample: week 35, safety follow-up. The investigators gave 300 ug of mutant IDH1 20-mer peptide in each vaccine dose, together with topical imiquimod. Using immunoSEQ multiplex PCR, the repertoire was profiled, and TCRdb retains in-frame clones only, with some absent. The sample holds tens of thousands of clones, 84% seen once. This clonotype originated in a man between 18 and 29 years old with glioma. The sample here was PBMCs, taken from a glioma patient whose treatment included an IDH1 peptide vaccine. The chain has TRBV28 and TRBJ1-5; 7 positions match TRBD1. The CDR3 coding sequence is TGTGCCAGCAATTTCGACAGGGCGAGACGAAATCAGCCCCAGCATTTT. Protein: CASNFDRARRNQPQHF.